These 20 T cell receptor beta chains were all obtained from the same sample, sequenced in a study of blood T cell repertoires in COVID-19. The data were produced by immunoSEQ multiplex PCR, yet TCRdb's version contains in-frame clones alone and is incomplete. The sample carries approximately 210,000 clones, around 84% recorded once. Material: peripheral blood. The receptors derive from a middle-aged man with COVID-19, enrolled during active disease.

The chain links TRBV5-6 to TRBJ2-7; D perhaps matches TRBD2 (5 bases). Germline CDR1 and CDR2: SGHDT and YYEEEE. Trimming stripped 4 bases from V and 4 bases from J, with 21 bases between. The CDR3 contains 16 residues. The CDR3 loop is CASSLPSGPISYEQYF. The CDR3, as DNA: TGTGCCAGCAGCCTACCGAGCGGACCAATTTCATACGAGCAGTACTTC. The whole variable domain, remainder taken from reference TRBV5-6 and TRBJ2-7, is DAGVTQSPTHLIKTRGQQVTLRCSPKSGHDTVSWYQQALGQGPQFIFQYYEEEERQRGNFPDRFSGHQFPNYSSELNVNALLLGDSALYLCASSLPSGPISYEQYFGPGTRLTVT.

In nucleotides, the CDR3 is TGTGCCAGCAGCCAACGGGAGAATGATCAGTACTTC. Protein product: CASSQRENDQYF. The chain employs TRBV3-1 (or the pseudogene TRBV3-2) and TRBJ2-4; TRBD2 might be the D (6 bases). The CDR3 is made up of 12 amino acids. Trimming shortened V by 2 bases and J by 12 bases, and 11 bases separated the two germline ends. Germline values: CDR1 LGHDT, CDR2 YNNKEL (reference sequence).

In DNA form, the CDR3 reads TGCAGCGTTGGGCAGGCCCCCACTAATGAAAAACTGTTTTTT. Its protein product is CSVGQAPTNEKLFF. The J gene is TRBJ1-4, the V gene TRBV29-1; D unclear. The germline gives CDR1 SQVTM, CDR2 ANQGSEA. V shed 4 bases and J shed 2 bases, with 11 bases lying between them. The CDR3 length is 14 residues.

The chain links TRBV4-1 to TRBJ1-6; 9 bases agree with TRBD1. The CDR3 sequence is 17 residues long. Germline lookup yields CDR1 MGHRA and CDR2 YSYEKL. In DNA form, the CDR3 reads TGCGCGCCAGCAGCCAAGCCTCTCGACAGGGGGGATTCACCCCTCCACTTT. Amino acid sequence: CAPAAKPLDRGDSPLHF.

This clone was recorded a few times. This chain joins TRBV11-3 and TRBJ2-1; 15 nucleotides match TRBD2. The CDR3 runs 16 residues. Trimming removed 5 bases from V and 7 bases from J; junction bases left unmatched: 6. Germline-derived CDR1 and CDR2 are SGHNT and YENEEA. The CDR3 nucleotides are TGTGCCAGCAGCCAGGGACTAGCGGGGGGTACGAATGAGCAGTTCTTC. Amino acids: CASSQGLAGGTNEQFF.

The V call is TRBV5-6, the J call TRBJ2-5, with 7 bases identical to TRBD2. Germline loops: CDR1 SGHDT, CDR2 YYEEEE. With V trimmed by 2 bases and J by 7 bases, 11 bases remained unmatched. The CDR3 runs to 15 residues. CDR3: CASSLRAGSRGTQYF. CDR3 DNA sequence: TGTGCCAGCAGCTTAAGAGCGGGGTCCCGAGGGACCCAGTACTTC.

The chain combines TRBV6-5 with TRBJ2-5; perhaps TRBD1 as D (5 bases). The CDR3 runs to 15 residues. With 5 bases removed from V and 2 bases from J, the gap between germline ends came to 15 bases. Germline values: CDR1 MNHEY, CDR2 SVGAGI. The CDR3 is CASSRTFLEQETQYF. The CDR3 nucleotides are TGTGCCAGCAGTAGGACATTCTTGGAGCAAGAGACCCAGTACTTC.

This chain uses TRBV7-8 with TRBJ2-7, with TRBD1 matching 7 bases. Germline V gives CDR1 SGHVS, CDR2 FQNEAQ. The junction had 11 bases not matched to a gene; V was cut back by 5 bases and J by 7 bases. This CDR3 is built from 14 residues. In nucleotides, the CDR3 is TGTGCCAGCAGCATACGGGACAGCCTCTTGGAGCAGTACTTC. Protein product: CASSIRDSLLEQYF.

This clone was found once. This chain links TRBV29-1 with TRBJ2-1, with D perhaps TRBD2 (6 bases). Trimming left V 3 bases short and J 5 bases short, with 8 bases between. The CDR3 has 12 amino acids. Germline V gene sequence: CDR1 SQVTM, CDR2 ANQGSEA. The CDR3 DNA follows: TGCAGCGTTGACCGGACTAACAATGAGCAGTTCTTC. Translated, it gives CSVDRTNNEQFF.

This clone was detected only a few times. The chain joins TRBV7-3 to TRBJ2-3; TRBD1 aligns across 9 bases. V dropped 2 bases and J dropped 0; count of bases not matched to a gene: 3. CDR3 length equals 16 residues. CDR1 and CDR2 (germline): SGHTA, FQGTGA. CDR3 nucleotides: TGTGCCAGCAGCTTAGGGACAGGGACTAGCACAGATACGCAGTATTTT. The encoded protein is CASSLGTGTSTDTQYF.

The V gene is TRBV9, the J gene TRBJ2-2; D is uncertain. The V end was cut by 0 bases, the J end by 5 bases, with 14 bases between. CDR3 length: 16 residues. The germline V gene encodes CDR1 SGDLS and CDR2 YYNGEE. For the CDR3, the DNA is TGTGCCAGCAGCGTAGGATCTCGCGGCGAGACCGGGGAGCTGTTTTTT. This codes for CASSVGSRGETGELFF.

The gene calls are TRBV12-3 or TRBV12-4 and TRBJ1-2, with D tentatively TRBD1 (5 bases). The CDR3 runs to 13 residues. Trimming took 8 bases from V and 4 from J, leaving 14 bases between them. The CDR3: CASARGGSYGYTF. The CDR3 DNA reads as TGTGCCAGCGCTAGGGGAGGGTCCTATGGCTACACCTTC.

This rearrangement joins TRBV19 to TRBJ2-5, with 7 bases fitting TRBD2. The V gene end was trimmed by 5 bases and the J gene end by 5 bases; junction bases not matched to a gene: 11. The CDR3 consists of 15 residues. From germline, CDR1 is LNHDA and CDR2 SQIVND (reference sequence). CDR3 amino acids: CASSLLGGSWETQYF. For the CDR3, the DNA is TGTGCCAGTAGTCTCCTCGGCGGGAGTTGGGAGACCCAGTACTTC.

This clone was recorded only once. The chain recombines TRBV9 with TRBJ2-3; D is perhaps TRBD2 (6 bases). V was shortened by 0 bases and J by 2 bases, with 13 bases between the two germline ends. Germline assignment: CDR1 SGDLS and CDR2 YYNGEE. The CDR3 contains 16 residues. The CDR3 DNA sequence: TGTGCCAGCAGCGTAGTAGGAGGGCGGGACACAGATACGCAGTATTTT. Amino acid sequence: CASSVVGGRDTDTQYF.

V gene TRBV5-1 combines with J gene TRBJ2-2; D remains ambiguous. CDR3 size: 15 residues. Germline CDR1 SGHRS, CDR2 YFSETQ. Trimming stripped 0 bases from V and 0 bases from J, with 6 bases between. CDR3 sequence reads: CASSLAGSNTGELFF. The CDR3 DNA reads TGCGCCAGCAGCTTGGCAGGATCGAACACCGGGGAGCTGTTTTTT.

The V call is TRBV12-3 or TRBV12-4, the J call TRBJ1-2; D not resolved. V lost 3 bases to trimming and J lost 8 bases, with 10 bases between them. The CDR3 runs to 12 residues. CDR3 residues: CASSFLGSGYTF. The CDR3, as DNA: TGTGCCAGCAGTTTCTTGGGGAGCGGCTACACCTTC.

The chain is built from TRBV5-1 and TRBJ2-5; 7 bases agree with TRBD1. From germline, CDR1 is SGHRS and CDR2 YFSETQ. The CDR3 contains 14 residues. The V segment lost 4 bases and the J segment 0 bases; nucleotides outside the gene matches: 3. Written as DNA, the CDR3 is TGCGCCAGCAGCCCTGGGACAGACCAAGAGACCCAGTACTTC. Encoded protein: CASSPGTDQETQYF.

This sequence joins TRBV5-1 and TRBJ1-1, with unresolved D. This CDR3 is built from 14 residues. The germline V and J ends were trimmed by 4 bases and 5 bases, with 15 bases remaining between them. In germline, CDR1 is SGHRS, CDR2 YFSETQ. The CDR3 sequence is CASSPQAAGTEAFF. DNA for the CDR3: TGCGCCAGCAGCCCTCAGGCGGCGGGGACTGAAGCTTTCTTT.

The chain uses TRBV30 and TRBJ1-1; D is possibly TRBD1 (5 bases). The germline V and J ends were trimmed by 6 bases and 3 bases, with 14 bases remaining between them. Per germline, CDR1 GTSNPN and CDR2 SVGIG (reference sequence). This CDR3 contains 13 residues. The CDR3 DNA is TGTGCCTGTACCTCGACAGCCGACACTGAAGCTTTCTTT. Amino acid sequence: CACTSTADTEAFF.

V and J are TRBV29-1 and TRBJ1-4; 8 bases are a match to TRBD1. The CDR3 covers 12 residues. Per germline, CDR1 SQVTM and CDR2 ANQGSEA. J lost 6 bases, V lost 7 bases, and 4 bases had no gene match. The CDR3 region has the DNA TGCAGCGCGACAGGGGAGGATGAAAAACTGTTTTTT. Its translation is CSATGEDEKLFF.